The 6 T cell receptor beta chains presented below share a single source sample, sequenced in a study of blood T cell repertoires in COVID-19. Some clones are missing from TCRdb's copy, which holds only in-frame ones; the method was immunoSEQ multiplex PCR. The sample consists of 180,000 or so clones, 65% to 80% of them appearing once. Sequences were obtained from peripheral blood. The origin of the receptors is a man aged 45-65 years who had recovered from COVID-19.

The rearrangement links TRBV6-5 to TRBJ2-3; 12 nucleotides align to TRBD2. The V segment lost 6 bases and the J segment 4 bases; nucleotides outside the gene matches: 5. This CDR3 is built from 15 residues. CDR1 and CDR2 (germline): MNHEY, SVGAGI. Here the CDR3 DNA reads TGTGCCAGCAGCCCGACTAGCGGGAGTTCAGATACGCAGTATTTT. It codes for CASSPTSGSSDTQYF.

CDR3 region: CASSQDLGAFSYEQYF. The CDR3 DNA reads as TGTGCCAGCAGCCAAGATCTTGGAGCCTTCTCCTACGAGCAGTACTTC. The chain has TRBV3-1 (or the pseudogene TRBV3-2) and TRBJ2-7, with D unclear. This CDR3 spans 16 amino acids. V lost 0 bases, J lost 0 bases, and 12 bases lay in between. Looked up from germline, CDR1 is LGHDT and CDR2 is YNNKEL (reference sequence).

V is TRBV28 and J is TRBJ1-1; TRBD1 matches 8 bases. In germline, CDR1 is MDHEN, CDR2 SYDVKM. The CDR3 covers 12 residues. Losses at the gene ends were 8 bases for V and 4 bases for J; bases not matched to a gene: 3. CDR3 protein: CASSTGGTEAFF. DNA of the CDR3: TGTGCCAGCTCCACAGGGGGCACTGAAGCTTTCTTT. The variable domain in full, completed from reference TRBV28 and TRBJ1-1, reads DVKVTQSSRYLVKRTGEKVFLECVQDMDHENMFWYRQDPGLGLRLIYFSYDVKMKEKGDIPEGYSVSREKKERFSLILESASTNQTSMYLCASSTGGTEAFFGQGTRLTVV.

V usage is TRBV28 and J usage is TRBJ1-3, with D possibly being TRBD1 (5 bases). Trimming shortened V by 8 bases and J by 0 bases, and 11 bases separated the two germline ends. In germline, CDR1 is MDHEN, CDR2 SYDVKM. The CDR3 is made up of 14 amino acids. The CDR3 nucleotides are TGTGCCAGCCAAGACAGTAGCTCTGGAAACACCATATATTTT. It yields the protein CASQDSSSGNTIYF.

In its sample, this clone was seen a few times. The rearrangement joins TRBV7-9 to TRBJ1-2; D gene unclear. V lost 4 bases and J 0 bases, leaving 12 bases between the germline ends. Germline CDR1 and CDR2: SEHNR and FQNEAQ (reference sequence). CDR3 length: 15 residues. DNA for the CDR3: TGTGCCAGCAGCTCAGAGGGTTTGGCTAACTATGGCTACACCTTC. It translates to CASSSEGLANYGYTF.

As DNA, the CDR3 is TGTGCCTGGAGTGTCAGGTCGAGCAATCAGCCCCAGCATTTT. Amino acids: CAWSVRSSNQPQHF. The rearrangement links TRBV30 to TRBJ1-5; D gene ambiguous. In germline, CDR1 is GTSNPN, CDR2 SVGIG (reference sequence). Trimming took 0 bases from V and 1 from J, leaving 7 bases between them. This CDR3 is built from 14 residues.